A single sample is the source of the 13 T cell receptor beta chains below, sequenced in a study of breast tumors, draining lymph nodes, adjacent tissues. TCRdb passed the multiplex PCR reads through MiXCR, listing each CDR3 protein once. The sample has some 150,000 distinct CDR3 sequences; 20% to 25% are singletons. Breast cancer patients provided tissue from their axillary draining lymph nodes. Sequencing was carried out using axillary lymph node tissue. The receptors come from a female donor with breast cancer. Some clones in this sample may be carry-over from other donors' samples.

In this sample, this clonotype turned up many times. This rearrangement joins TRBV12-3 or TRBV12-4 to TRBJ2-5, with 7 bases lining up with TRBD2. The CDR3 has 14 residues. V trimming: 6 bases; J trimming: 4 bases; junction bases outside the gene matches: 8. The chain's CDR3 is CASSLAGVAETQYF. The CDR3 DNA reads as TGTGCCAGCAGCCTTGCGGGGGTGGCAGAGACCCAGTACTTC.

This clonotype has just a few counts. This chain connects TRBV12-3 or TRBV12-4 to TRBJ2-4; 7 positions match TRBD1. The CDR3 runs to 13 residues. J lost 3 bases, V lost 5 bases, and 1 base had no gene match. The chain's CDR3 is CASSQGVKNIQYF. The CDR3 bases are TGTGCCAGCAGTCAGGGGGTCAAAAACATTCAGTACTTC.

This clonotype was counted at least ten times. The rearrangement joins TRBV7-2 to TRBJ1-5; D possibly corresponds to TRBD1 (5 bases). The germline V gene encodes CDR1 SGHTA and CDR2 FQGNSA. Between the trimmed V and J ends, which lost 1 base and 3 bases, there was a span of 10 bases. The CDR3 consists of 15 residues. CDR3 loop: CASSLGGWDNQPQHF. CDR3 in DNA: TGTGCCAGCAGCTTAGGGGGCTGGGACAATCAGCCCCAGCATTTT.

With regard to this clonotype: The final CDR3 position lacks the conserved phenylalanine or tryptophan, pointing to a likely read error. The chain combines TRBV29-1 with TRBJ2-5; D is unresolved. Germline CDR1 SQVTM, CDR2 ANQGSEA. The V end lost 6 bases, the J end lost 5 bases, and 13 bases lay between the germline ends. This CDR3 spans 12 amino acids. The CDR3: CSVTTGVETQYS. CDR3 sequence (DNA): TGCAGCGTCACCACTGGCGTGGAGACCCAGTACTCC.

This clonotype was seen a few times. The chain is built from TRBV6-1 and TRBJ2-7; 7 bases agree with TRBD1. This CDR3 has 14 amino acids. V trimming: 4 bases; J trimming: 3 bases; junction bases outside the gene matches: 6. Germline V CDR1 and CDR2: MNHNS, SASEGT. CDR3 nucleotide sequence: TGTGCCAGCAGTGTAAACAGGGGAGTCTACGAGCAGTACTTC. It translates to CASSVNRGVYEQYF.

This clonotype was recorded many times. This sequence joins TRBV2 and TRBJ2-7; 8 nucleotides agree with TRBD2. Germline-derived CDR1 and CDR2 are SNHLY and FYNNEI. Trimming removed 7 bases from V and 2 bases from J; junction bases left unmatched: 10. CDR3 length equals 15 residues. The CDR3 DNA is TGTGCCAGCACTCGAACTAGCGGCTTAGCCTACGAGCAGTACTTC. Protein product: CASTRTSGLAYEQYF.

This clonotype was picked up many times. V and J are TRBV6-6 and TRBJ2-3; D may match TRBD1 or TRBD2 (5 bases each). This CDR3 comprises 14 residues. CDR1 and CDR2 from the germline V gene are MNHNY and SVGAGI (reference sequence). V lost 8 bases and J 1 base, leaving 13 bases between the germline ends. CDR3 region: CASSRGVGTDTQYF. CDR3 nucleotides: TGTGCCAGCTCGAGGGGCGTCGGCACAGATACGCAGTATTTT.

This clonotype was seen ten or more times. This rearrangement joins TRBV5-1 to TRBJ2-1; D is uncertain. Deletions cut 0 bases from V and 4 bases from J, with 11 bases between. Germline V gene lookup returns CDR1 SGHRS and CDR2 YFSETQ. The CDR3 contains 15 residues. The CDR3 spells CASSLGPESYNEQFF. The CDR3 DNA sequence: TGCGCCAGCAGCTTGGGCCCAGAATCATACAATGAGCAGTTCTTC.

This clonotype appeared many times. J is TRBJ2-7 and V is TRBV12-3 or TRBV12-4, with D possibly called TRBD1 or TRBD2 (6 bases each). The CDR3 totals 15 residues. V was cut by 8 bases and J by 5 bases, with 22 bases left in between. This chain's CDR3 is CASRHPRGGRHEQYF. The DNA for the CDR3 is TGTGCCAGCCGACACCCCCGAGGGGGGCGTCACGAGCAGTACTTC.

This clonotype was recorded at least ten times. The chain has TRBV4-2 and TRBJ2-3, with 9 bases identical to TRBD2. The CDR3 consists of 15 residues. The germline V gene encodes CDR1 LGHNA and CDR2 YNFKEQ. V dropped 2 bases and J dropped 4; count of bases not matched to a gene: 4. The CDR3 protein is CASSQTGTSSDTQYF. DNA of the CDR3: TGTGCCAGCAGCCAAACCGGGACTAGCTCAGATACGCAGTATTTT.

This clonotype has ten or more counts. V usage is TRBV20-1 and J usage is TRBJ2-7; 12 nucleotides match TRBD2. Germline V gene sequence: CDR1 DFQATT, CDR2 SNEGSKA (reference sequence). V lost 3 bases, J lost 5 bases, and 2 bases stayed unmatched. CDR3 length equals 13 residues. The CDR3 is CSARTSGSHEQYF. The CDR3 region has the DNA TGCAGTGCTAGGACTAGCGGGAGCCACGAGCAGTACTTC.

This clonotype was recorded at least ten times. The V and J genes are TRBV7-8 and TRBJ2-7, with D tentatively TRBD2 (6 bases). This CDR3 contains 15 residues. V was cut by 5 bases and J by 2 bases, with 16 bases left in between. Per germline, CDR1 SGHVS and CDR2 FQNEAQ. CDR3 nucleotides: TGTGCCAGCAGCATAAGCCGGGAGTTTACCTACGAGCAGTACTTC. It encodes CASSISREFTYEQYF.

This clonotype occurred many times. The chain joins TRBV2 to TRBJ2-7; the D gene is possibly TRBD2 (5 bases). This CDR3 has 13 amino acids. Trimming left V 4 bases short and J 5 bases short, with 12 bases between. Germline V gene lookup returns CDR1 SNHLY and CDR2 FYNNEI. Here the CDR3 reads CASSVLALDEQYF. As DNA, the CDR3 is TGTGCCAGCAGTGTTCTAGCTCTCGACGAGCAGTACTTC. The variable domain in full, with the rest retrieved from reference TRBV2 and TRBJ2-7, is EPEVTQTPSHQVTQMGQEVILRCVPISNHLYFYWYRQILGQKVEFLVSFYNNEISEKSEIFDDQFSVERPDGSNFTLKIRSTKLEDSAMYFCASSVLALDEQYFGPGTRLTVT.